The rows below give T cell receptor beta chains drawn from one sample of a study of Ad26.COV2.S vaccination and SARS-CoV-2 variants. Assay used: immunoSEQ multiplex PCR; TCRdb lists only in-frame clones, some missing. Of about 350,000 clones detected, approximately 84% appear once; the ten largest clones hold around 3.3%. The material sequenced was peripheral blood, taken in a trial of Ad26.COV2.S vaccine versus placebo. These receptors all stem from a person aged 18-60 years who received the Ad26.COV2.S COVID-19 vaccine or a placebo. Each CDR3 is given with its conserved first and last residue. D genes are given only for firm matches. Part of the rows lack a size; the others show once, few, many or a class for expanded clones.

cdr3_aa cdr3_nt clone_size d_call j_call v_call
CATSSGRGGSRPQYF TGTGCCACCAGCAGTGGTCGGGGGGGGTCCCGGCCCCAGTACTTC NA TRBD2 TRBJ2-5 TRBV15
CAWSRLAGDTDTQYF TGTGCCTGGAGTAGACTAGCGGGAGACACAGATACGCAGTATTTT NA TRBD2 TRBJ2-3 TRBV30
CSVARAGGQPQHF TGCAGCGTTGCCAGGGCAGGGGGCCAGCCCCAGCATTTT NA TRBD1 TRBJ1-5 TRBV29-1
CAISGDTGLFFLSLTDTQYF TGTGCCATCAGTGGAGATACGGGACTTTTTTTCCTTTCGCTCACAGATACGCAGTATTTT NA NA TRBJ2-3 TRBV10-3
CASSYRGAGSPLHF TGTGCCAGCAGTTATAGGGGCGCGGGTTCACCCCTCCACTTT NA NA TRBJ1-6 TRBV27
CASSFLGTGTYEQYF TGTGCCAGCAGCTTTCTGGGGACCGGTACCTACGAGCAGTACTTC NA NA TRBJ2-7 TRBV13
CASSQDQWGTEAFF TGCGCCAGCAGCCAAGACCAATGGGGCACTGAAGCTTTCTTT NA NA TRBJ1-1 TRBV4-1
CASSVSAGGNSGNTIYF TGTGCCAGCAGCGTTAGTGCAGGGGGGAACTCTGGAAACACCATATATTTT NA TRBD1 TRBJ1-3 TRBV9
CASAYLAGGPDTQYF TGTGCCTCAGCGTATCTAGCGGGAGGGCCAGATACGCAGTATTTT NA TRBD2 TRBJ2-3 TRBV6-4
CASSQYSWGHTQETQYF TGTGCCAGCAGCCAATACAGTTGGGGACACACCCAAGAGACCCAGTACTTC NA NA TRBJ2-5 TRBV2
CASSQPGLGYNEQFF TGTGCCAGCAGCCAACCGGGACTAGGTTATAATGAGCAGTTCTTC once TRBD2 TRBJ2-1 TRBV28
CASSRTLYRGVGYGYTF TGTGCCAGCAGTCGAACCCTCTACAGGGGGGTCGGGTATGGCTACACCTTC NA TRBD1 TRBJ1-2 TRBV27
CASARLEISSPLHF TGTGCCAGTGCCCGCCTCGAAATCAGTTCACCCCTCCACTTT NA NA TRBJ1-6 TRBV9
CASSYVEGLTQYF TGTGCCAGCAGTTACGTAGAGGGTTTGACCCAGTACTTC NA NA TRBJ2-5 TRBV6-2/TRBV6-3
CASSLSGMTQPQHF TGTGCCAGCTCACTGTCAGGGATGACTCAGCCCCAGCATTTT NA NA TRBJ1-5 TRBV18
CASSLYMTGRSYEQYF TGTGCCAGCAGCTTATATATGACGGGCCGTTCCTACGAGCAGTACTTC NA NA TRBJ2-7 TRBV7-2
CASSQVLGAEAFF TGCGCCAGCAGCCAAGTCCTGGGCGCTGAAGCTTTCTTT NA NA TRBJ1-1 TRBV4-3
CASSPGGTPGRQGTIYF TGTGCCAGCAGTCCCGGGGGAACGCCGGGTCGCCAGGGCACCATATATTTT NA NA TRBJ1-3 TRBV6-6
CASSPGTRGNQPQHF TGTGCCAGCAGCCCCGGGACCCGTGGCAATCAGCCCCAGCATTTT NA NA TRBJ1-5 TRBV28
CASSISHQGTQYF TGTGCCAGTAGTATTAGCCACCAGGGGACCCAGTACTTC NA NA TRBJ2-5 TRBV19
CASSEWEGLTEAFF TGTGCCAGCAGTGAATGGGAGGGCCTCACTGAAGCTTTCTTT NA NA TRBJ1-1 TRBV2
CASSQESPDRGTDTQYF TGTGCCAGCAGCCAAGAGAGTCCGGACCGGGGCACAGATACGCAGTATTTT NA NA TRBJ2-3 TRBV3-1/TRBV3-2
CASSLAGTGEVSGRETQYF TGCGCCAGCAGCTTGGCCGGGACAGGCGAAGTTAGCGGGAGGGAGACCCAGTACTTC NA TRBD2 TRBJ2-5 TRBV5-1
CASGLTRQGNQPQHF TGTGCTAGTGGTTTGACCCGACAGGGCAATCAGCCCCAGCATTTT few NA TRBJ1-5 TRBV12-5
CASKRPGGSGEQYF TGTGCCAGCAAACGCCCAGGGGGATCAGGGGAGCAGTACTTC NA TRBD1 TRBJ2-7 TRBV6-5
CASSIPRAGTGELFF TGTGCCAGTAGTATACCCAGGGCCGGCACCGGGGAGCTGTTTTTT NA NA TRBJ2-2 TRBV19
CASSSETQYF TGTGCCAGCAGTTCCGAGACCCAGTACTTC NA NA TRBJ2-5 TRBV2
CASSKSGQFEKLFF TGTGCCAGCAGCAAATCGGGACAGTTTGAAAAACTGTTTTTT NA TRBD1 TRBJ1-4 TRBV9
CASSLVVSGGTDTQYF TGTGCCAGCAGCTTAGTGGTATCAGGGGGCACAGATACGCAGTATTTT NA NA TRBJ2-3 TRBV7-8
CASSARSLTGREQYF TGTGCCAGCAGTGCGCGGAGCCTTACCGGTCGCGAGCAGTACTTC NA NA TRBJ2-7 TRBV27
CASSLQRPGGQSPLHF TGTGCCAGCAGCTTACAAAGGCCAGGGGGCCAGTCACCCCTCCACTTT NA TRBD1 TRBJ1-6 TRBV7-9
CASLSMRERNRDTQYF TGTGCCAGCCTCTCGATGCGGGAACGCAACAGGGATACGCAGTATTTT few NA TRBJ2-3 TRBV9
CASSPPGTTSYEQYF TGTGCCAGCAGCCCCCCAGGCACCACTTCCTACGAGCAGTACTTC NA NA TRBJ2-7 TRBV5-4
CAIQRRASSGANVLTF TGTGCCATCCAGCGGCGGGCGTCGTCTGGGGCCAACGTCCTGACTTTC few NA TRBJ2-6 TRBV10-3
CASMAPLPLYEQYF TGTGCCAGTATGGCGCCCCTGCCTCTGTACGAGCAGTACTTC NA NA TRBJ2-7 TRBV19
CASSARGDEQFF TGTGCCAGCAGTGCCAGGGGCGATGAGCAGTTCTTC NA NA TRBJ2-1 TRBV6-2/TRBV6-3
CAISESRAGGGDGYTF TGTGCCATCAGTGAGTCTAGGGCAGGAGGAGGAGATGGCTACACCTTC NA NA TRBJ1-2 TRBV10-3
CASSLGFSSSYEQYF TGTGCCAGCAGTTTAGGCTTTTCGAGCTCCTACGAGCAGTACTTC NA NA TRBJ2-7 TRBV28
CASSMRVGVQPQHF TGTGCCAGTAGTATGCGGGTCGGGGTCCAGCCCCAGCATTTT NA NA TRBJ1-5 TRBV19
CASSLEGTDTQYF TGTGCCAGCAGCTTGGAGGGCACAGATACGCAGTATTTT NA NA TRBJ2-3 TRBV5-5
CASSPELDRSSYEQYF TGTGCCAGCAGTCCAGAACTAGACCGAAGCTCCTACGAGCAGTACTTC once NA TRBJ2-7 TRBV27
CASKVYLSGDEQFF TGTGCCAGCAAGGTCTACCTTTCAGGCGATGAGCAGTTCTTC NA NA TRBJ2-1 TRBV27
CASSLGYGGRNTIYF TGTGCCAGCAGCTTGGGATACGGGGGGAGAAACACCATATATTTT NA NA TRBJ1-3 TRBV5-4
CASSTSGSIKIGFPDTQYF TGTGCCAGCAGCACCAGCGGGAGTATTAAGATTGGGTTTCCAGATACGCAGTATTTT NA TRBD2 TRBJ2-3 TRBV6-2/TRBV6-3
CASSLGLAEETQYF TGCGCCAGCAGCCTGGGACTAGCGGAAGAGACCCAGTACTTC NA TRBD2 TRBJ2-5 TRBV4-1
CASSSLQAQHF TGTGCCAGCAGCTCATTACAGGCCCAGCATTTT NA NA TRBJ1-5 TRBV2
CASSAYSPEGEAFF TGTGCCAGCAGTGCCTACAGCCCCGAGGGTGAAGCTTTCTTT NA NA TRBJ1-1 TRBV6-1
CASSFIQSGELFF TGTGCCAGCAGCTTCATCCAGTCCGGGGAGCTGTTTTTT NA NA TRBJ2-2 TRBV7-2
CASSLQGATGELFF TGCGCCAGCAGCTTGCAGGGGGCCACCGGGGAGCTGTTTTTT once TRBD1 TRBJ2-2 TRBV5-1
CSVTQGEGPLHF TGCAGCGTTACCCAGGGCGAGGGGCCCCTCCACTTT NA NA TRBJ1-6 TRBV29-1
CAWSPVRPGAYEQYF TGTGCCTGGAGTCCCGTACGCCCGGGGGCCTACGAGCAGTACTTC once NA TRBJ2-7 TRBV30
CASSLQDRGYEQYF TGCGCCAGCAGCTTGCAGGACAGGGGCTACGAGCAGTACTTC NA TRBD1 TRBJ2-7 TRBV5-1
CASRTSTGGELFF TGTGCCAGCAGAACTAGTACGGGCGGGGAGCTGTTTTTT few NA TRBJ2-2 TRBV3-1/TRBV3-2
CASSSPEISGNTIYF TGTGCCAGCAGTTCTCCTGAGATCTCTGGAAACACCATATATTTT few NA TRBJ1-3 TRBV6-6
CASSLWDRAPGNQPQHF TGTGCCAGCAGCCTATGGGACAGGGCCCCAGGCAATCAGCCCCAGCATTTT few TRBD1 TRBJ1-5 TRBV7-8
CASSLFYLFPSGANVLTF TGTGCCAGCAGTTTATTTTACCTCTTCCCCTCTGGGGCCAACGTCCTGACTTTC NA NA TRBJ2-6 TRBV28
CSATLWDEQFF TGCAGTGCGACCCTCTGGGATGAGCAGTTCTTC few NA TRBJ2-1 TRBV20-1
CASSVTGTGFGPNTIYF TGTGCCAGCAGCGTAACCGGGACAGGATTTGGTCCGAACACCATATATTTT NA TRBD1 TRBJ1-3 TRBV9